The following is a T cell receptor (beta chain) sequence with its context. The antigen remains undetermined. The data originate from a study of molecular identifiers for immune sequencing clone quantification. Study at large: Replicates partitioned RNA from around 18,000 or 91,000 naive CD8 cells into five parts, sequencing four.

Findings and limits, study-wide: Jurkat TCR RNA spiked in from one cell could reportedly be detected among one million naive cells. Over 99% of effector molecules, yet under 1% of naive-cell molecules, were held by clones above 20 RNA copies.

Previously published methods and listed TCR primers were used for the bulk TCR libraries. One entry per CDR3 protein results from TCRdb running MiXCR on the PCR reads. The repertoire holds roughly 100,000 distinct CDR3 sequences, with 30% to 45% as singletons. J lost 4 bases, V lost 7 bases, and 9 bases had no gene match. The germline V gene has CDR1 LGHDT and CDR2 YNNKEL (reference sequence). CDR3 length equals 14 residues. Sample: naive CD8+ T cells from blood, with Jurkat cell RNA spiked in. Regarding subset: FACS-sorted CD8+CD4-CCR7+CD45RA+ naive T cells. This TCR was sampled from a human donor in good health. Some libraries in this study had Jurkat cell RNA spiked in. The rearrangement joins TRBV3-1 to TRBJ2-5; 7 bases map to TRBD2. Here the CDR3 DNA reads TGTGCCAGCACGCGGGAGTGGGCTACAGAGACCCAGTACTTC. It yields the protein CASTREWATETQYF.